This entry concerns a single T cell receptor (beta chain). Original methodology: Counts of nucleated cells, estimated from reference gene primer amplification, were obtained. TCRdb's copy holds only in-frame clones and misses some; the assay was immunoSEQ multiplex PCR. That table is the source of V, J and clone size, and D and trimming were worked out from the DNA. Among 250,000 to 300,000 clones listed, approximately 88% were seen once. This specimen belongs to a study of blood T cell repertoires in COVID-19. Study-wide background: The study drew acute and convalescent COVID-19 samples from the United States, Italy and Spain. The cDNA or gDNA used as material had been derived from T cells, B-cell-depleted T cells, or PBMCs.

Sequenced input: peripheral blood. The TCR comes from a woman aged 40 to 49 who had recovered from COVID-19.

CDR3 in DNA: TGTGCCAGCAGCATCCGACTAGGGGATTATGGGGGGCAGTTCTTC. This translates into CASSIRLGDYGGQFF. J is TRBJ2-1 and V is TRBV5-4; D perhaps matches TRBD2 (6 bases). The CDR3 has 15 residues. Germline assignment: CDR1 SGHNT and CDR2 YYREEE (reference sequence). V dropped 4 bases and J dropped 12 bases, with 23 bases sitting between them. The full variable domain, completed using reference TRBV5-4 and TRBJ2-1, is ETGVTQSPTHLIKTRGQQVTLRCSSQSGHNTVSWYQQALGQGPQFIFQYYREEENGRGNFPPRFSGLQFPNYSSELNVNALELDDSALYLCASSIRLGDYGGQFFGPGTRLTVL.